These T cell receptor beta chains were read from a single sample in a study of OX40 agonist ivuxolimab in advanced cancers. Assay: immunoSEQ multiplex PCR; the TCRdb copy retains only in-frame clones and omits some. The sample holds about 12,000 clones; 65% to 90% are singletons and the top ten take under 45%. The sample consisted of CD4+ or CD8+ T cells sorted from blood, taken in a trial of the OX40 agonist ivuxolimab. The receptors shown here come from an adult with an advanced solid tumor such as melanoma, head and neck, liver or kidney cancer. The CDR3 runs from the conserved cysteine through the conserved F or W. Each record gives: J gene, V gene, CDR3 protein.

j_gene: TRBJ2-7
v_gene: TRBV6-5
CDR3aa: CASSYKDNSPYEQYF

j_gene: TRBJ2-2
v_gene: TRBV5-4
CDR3aa: CASSNSPGELFF

j_gene: TRBJ2-1
v_gene: TRBV29-1
CDR3aa: CSGGWGDYNEQFF

j_gene: TRBJ1-2
v_gene: TRBV11-3
CDR3aa: CASSLDFPVDGYTF

j_gene: TRBJ2-7
v_gene: TRBV29-1
CDR3aa: CSVEGGTHGAEQYF

j_gene: TRBJ2-5
v_gene: TRBV11-2
CDR3aa: CASSLVGTGETQYF

j_gene: TRBJ2-7
v_gene: TRBV28
CDR3aa: CASSSDSEHEQYF

j_gene: TRBJ2-7
v_gene: TRBV14
CDR3aa: CASSPPRDRGLPHYEQYF

j_gene: TRBJ2-3
v_gene: TRBV12-5
CDR3aa: CASGLIWGSGRGTDTQYF

j_gene: TRBJ1-4
v_gene: TRBV5-8
CDR3aa: CASSLGGLDEKLFF

j_gene: TRBJ2-5
v_gene: TRBV2
CDR3aa: CASSEGQGARETQYF

j_gene: TRBJ2-7
v_gene: TRBV18
CDR3aa: CASSPYGLSAGEQYF

j_gene: TRBJ1-4
v_gene: TRBV6-5
CDR3aa: CASSEGTGSEKLFF

j_gene: TRBJ2-2
v_gene: TRBV12-5
CDR3aa: CASGIGQGYTGELFF

j_gene: TRBJ2-1
v_gene: TRBV6-5
CDR3aa: CASNPSHHYNEQFF

j_gene: TRBJ2-1
v_gene: TRBV27
CDR3aa: CASSYGTSGINEQFF

j_gene: TRBJ2-1
v_gene: TRBV6-1
CDR3aa: CASSEGGSDYNEQFF

j_gene: TRBJ2-1
v_gene: TRBV10-1
CDR3aa: CASRESTSGLDEQFF